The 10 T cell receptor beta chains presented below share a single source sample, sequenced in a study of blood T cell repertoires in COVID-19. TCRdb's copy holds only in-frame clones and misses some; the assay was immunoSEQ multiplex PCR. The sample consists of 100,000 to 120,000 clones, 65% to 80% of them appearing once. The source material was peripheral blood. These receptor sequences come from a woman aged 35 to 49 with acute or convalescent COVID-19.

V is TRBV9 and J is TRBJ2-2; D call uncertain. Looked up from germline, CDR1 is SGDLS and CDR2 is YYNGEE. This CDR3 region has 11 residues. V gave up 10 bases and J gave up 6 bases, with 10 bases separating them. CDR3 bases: TGTGCCTCGGCTACAGCCGGGGAGCTGTTTTTT. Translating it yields CASATAGELFF.

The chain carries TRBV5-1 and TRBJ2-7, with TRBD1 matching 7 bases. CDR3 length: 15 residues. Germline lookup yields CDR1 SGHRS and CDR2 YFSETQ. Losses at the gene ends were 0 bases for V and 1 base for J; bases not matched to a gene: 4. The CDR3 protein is CASSLVQGKSYEQYF. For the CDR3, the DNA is TGCGCCAGCAGCTTGGTACAGGGGAAATCCTACGAGCAGTACTTC.

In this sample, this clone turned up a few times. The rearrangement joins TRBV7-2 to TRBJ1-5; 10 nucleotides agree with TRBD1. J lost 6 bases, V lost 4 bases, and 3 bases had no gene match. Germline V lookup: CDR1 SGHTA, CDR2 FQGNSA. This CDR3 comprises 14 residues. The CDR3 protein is CASSSGQGVQPQHF. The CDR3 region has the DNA TGTGCCAGCAGCTCCGGACAGGGGGTTCAGCCCCAGCATTTT.

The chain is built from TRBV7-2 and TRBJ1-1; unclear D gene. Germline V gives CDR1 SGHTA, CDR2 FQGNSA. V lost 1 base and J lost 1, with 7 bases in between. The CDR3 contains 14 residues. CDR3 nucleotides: TGTGCCAGCAGCTTAGGTTTGGCGAACACTGAAGCTTTCTTT. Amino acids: CASSLGLANTEAFF.

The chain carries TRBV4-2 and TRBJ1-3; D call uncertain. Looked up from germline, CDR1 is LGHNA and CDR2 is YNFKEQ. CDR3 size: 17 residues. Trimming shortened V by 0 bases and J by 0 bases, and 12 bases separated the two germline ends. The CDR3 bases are TGTGCCAGCAGCCAAGAAACAGCAACGTCCTCTGGAAACACCATATATTTT. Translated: CASSQETATSSGNTIYF.

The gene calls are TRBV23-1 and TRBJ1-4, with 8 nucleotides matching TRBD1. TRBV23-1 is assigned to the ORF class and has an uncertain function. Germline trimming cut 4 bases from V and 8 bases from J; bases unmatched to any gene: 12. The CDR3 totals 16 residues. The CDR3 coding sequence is TGCGCCAGCAGTCCATCAAGCAGGGGGCGCAGAGAAAAACTGTTTTTT. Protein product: CASSPSSRGRREKLFF.

CDR3 nucleotide sequence: TGTGCCAGCAGCCCATGGGGGCCAACCGGGGAGCTGTTTTTT. This translates into CASSPWGPTGELFF. This sequence joins TRBV28 and TRBJ2-2, with D perhaps matching TRBD1 (6 bases). V shed 6 bases and J shed 5 bases, with 13 bases lying between them. The CDR3 covers 14 residues. From germline, CDR1 is MDHEN and CDR2 SYDVKM.

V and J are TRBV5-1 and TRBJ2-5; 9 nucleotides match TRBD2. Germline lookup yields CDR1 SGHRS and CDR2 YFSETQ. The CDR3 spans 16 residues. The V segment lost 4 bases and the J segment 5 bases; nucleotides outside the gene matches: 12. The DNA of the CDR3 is TGCGCCAGCAGCCCGCTAGGCGGGGGGGCGGGTGAGACCCAGTACTTC. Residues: CASSPLGGGAGETQYF.

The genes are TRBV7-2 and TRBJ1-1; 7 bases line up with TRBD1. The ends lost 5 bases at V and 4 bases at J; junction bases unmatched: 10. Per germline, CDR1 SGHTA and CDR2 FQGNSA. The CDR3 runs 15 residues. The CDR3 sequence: CASSPRGGRFTEAFF. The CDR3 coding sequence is TGTGCCAGCAGCCCACGAGGGGGCAGATTCACTGAAGCTTTCTTT.

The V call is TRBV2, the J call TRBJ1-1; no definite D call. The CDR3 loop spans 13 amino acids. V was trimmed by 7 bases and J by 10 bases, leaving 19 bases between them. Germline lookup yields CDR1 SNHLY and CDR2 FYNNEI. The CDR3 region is CASTKGPVGGAFF. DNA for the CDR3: TGTGCCAGCACTAAAGGGCCTGTCGGAGGAGCTTTCTTT.